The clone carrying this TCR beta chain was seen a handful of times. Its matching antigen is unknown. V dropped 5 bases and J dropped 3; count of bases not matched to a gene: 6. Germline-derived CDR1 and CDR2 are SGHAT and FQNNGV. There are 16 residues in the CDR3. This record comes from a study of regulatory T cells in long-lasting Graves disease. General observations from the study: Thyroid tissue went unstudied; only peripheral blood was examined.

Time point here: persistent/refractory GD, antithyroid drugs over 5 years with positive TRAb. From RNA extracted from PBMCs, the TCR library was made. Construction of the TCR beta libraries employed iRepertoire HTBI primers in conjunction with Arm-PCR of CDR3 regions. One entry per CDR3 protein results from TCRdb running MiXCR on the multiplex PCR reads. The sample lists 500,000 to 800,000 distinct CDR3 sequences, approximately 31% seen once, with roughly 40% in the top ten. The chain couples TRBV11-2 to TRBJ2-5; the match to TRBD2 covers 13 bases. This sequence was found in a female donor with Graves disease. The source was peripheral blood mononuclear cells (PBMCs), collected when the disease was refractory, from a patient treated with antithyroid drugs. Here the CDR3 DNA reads TGTGCCAGCAGCCCCCGGACTAGCGGGAGTAAAGAGACCCAGTACTTC. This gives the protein CASSPRTSGSKETQYF.